Below, 3 T cell receptor beta chains from the same sample are listed, as sequenced in a study of blood T cell repertoires in COVID-19. Assay: immunoSEQ multiplex PCR; the TCRdb copy retains only in-frame clones and omits some. Of 130,000 to 150,000 clones listed, 79% are singletons. Sequenced sample: peripheral blood. The receptors originated from a woman in her seventies with COVID-19, enrolled during active disease.

This clone was observed a few times. The chain couples TRBV29-1 to TRBJ1-3, with unresolved D. This CDR3 comprises 12 residues. The V end lost 3 bases, the J end lost 2 bases, and 5 bases lay between the germline ends. Germline CDR1 SQVTM, CDR2 ANQGSEA. The CDR3 bases are TGCAGCGTTGAGGCGGCTGGAAACACCATATATTTT. This sequence encodes CSVEAAGNTIYF.

The rearrangement joins TRBV12-3 or TRBV12-4 to TRBJ2-5, with TRBD1 as a possible D gene (5 bases). This CDR3 is built from 13 residues. Trimming left V 1 base short and J 5 bases short, with 8 bases between. The chain's CDR3 is CASSLGGLETQYF. CDR3 nucleotides: TGTGCCAGCAGTTTAGGGGGCCTGGAGACCCAGTACTTC.

J is TRBJ2-5 and V is TRBV2; D possibly corresponds to TRBD2 (6 bases). The V end was cut by 7 bases, the J end by 4 bases, with 10 bases between. The germline CDR1 and CDR2 sequences are SNHLY and FYNNEI. CDR3 length: 12 residues. CDR3 loop: CASNGGGETQYF. DNA of the CDR3: TGTGCCAGCAATGGGGGAGGAGAGACCCAGTACTTC.